The TCR beta chain described here comes from a study of cytomegalovirus exposure and HLA in healthy donors. Germline V lookup: CDR1 MDHEN, CDR2 SYDVKM. The CDR3 spans 13 residues. Trimming took off 1 base at V and 4 bases at J, with 7 bases between the two ends. Turning to this clone: Its cognate antigen is unknown.

Findings of the study overall: HLA alleles showed associations with some 15,000 TCR beta sequences in a later analysis, at a 0.05 false discovery rate. Accurate predictions that matched the HLA-A and HLA-B alleles of most subjects were reportedly made from TCR beta sequences. A prior analysis recorded that most TCR beta V segments were productive about 90% or about 30% of the time.

PCR used 60 Vbeta primers and 13 Jbeta primers. Sequencing used immunoSEQ multiplex PCR; TCRdb keeps in-frame clones, though not all of them. Here the sample spans roughly 110,000 clones, about 76% being singletons. This TCR derives from a woman aged 45-60 years in good health and CMV-seropositive. Source material: PBMCs. This chain links TRBV28 with TRBJ1-2; D not resolved. The DNA of the CDR3 is TGTGCCAGCAGTTTATCAGGATTCTATGGCTACACCTTC. This sequence encodes CASSLSGFYGYTF.